The 25 T cell receptor beta chains below all came from one sample that was sequenced in a study of blood T cell repertoires in COVID-19. Only in-frame clones appear in the TCRdb table, and some are missing; sequencing was by immunoSEQ multiplex PCR. Seen here are around 250,000 clones, about four fifths observed once, and the top ten hold more than 1.5%. Sequencing was done on a sample of peripheral blood. These TCRs come from a woman in her thirties or forties who had recovered from COVID-19.

The V gene is TRBV7-6, the J gene TRBJ2-7; D possibly corresponds to TRBD1 (6 bases). CDR1 SGHVS and CDR2 FNYEAQ come from the germline V gene. V dropped 0 bases and J dropped 3 bases, with 9 bases sitting between them. The CDR3 covers 14 residues. The CDR3 loop reads CASSLARGDYEQYF. The CDR3 nucleotides read TGTGCCAGCAGCTTAGCCAGGGGCGACTACGAGCAGTACTTC.

The chain links TRBV7-9 to TRBJ1-3; the match to TRBD1 covers 11 bases. CDR3 size: 17 residues. The trim removed 5 bases at V and 0 bases at J, leaving 6 bases unmatched. CDR1 is SEHNR, CDR2 FQNEAQ, per germline (reference sequence). This chain's CDR3 is CASSPLGTGGSGNTIYF. The DNA for the CDR3 is TGTGCCAGCAGCCCCCTGGGGACAGGGGGCTCTGGAAACACCATATATTTT.

This clone came up once. This chain joins TRBV2 and TRBJ2-7, with D possibly being TRBD2 (5 bases). The germline V and J ends were trimmed by 10 bases and 2 bases, with 12 bases remaining between them. This CDR3 comprises 12 residues. Germline lookup yields CDR1 SNHLY and CDR2 FYNNEI. The CDR3 DNA is TGTGCCACCGCCGGGAATCCCTACGAGCAGTACTTC. Its protein is CATAGNPYEQYF. Looking up the rest from reference TRBV2 and TRBJ2-7 gives the full variable domain: EPEVTQTPSHQVTQMGQEVILRCVPISNHLYFYWYRQILGQKVEFLVSFYNNEISEKSEIFDDQFSVERPDGSNFTLKIRSTKLEDSAMYFCATAGNPYEQYFGPGTRLTVT.

In this sample, this clone turned up a few times. The rearrangement links TRBV6-4 to TRBJ1-1; D ambiguous. V lost 6 bases and J 5 bases, leaving 7 bases between the germline ends. There are 11 residues in the CDR3. Looked up from germline, CDR1 is MRHNA and CDR2 is SNTAGT. CDR3 amino acids: CASRGGTEAFF. The CDR3 DNA follows: TGTGCCAGCAGGGGAGGAACTGAAGCTTTCTTT.

The chain links TRBV29-1 to TRBJ2-3, with D maybe TRBD2 (6 bases). V was clipped by 4 bases and J by 6 bases, with 17 bases between them. CDR3 length: 14 residues. Germline V CDR1 and CDR2: SQVTM, ANQGSEA. The CDR3 protein is CSVGGDGPSDTQYF. Here the CDR3 DNA reads TGCAGCGTTGGGGGGGATGGTCCGTCTGATACGCAGTATTTT.

This clone was observed once. V is TRBV30 and J is TRBJ1-2; TRBD1 agrees at 7 bases. The germline CDR1 and CDR2 sequences are GTSNPN and SVGIG (reference sequence). Germline trimming cut 3 bases from V and 4 bases from J; bases unmatched to any gene: 5. The CDR3 is made up of 13 amino acids. The CDR3 nucleotides read TGTGCCTGGAGGACAGGGCGCCGCTATGGCTACACCTTC. The encoded protein is CAWRTGRRYGYTF.

In DNA, the CDR3 is TGTGCCAGCAGTTATCCTCAGGGAGGCCAGCCCCAGCATTTT. This gives the protein CASSYPQGGQPQHF. The J gene is TRBJ1-5, the V gene TRBV2; a weak D match, TRBD1 (5 bases). This CDR3 is built from 14 residues. With 5 bases removed from V and 7 bases from J, the gap between germline ends came to 15 bases. Germline CDR1 is SNHLY and CDR2 is FYNNEI.

The genes are TRBV6-5 and TRBJ2-7; 12 positions agree with TRBD1. There are 15 residues in the CDR3. Losses at the gene ends were 4 bases for V and 5 bases for J; bases not matched to a gene: 6. Germline assignment: CDR1 MNHEY and CDR2 SVGAGI. CDR3 nucleotide sequence: TGTGCCAGCAGTTCCGGGACAGGGGGCTTTGACGAGCAGTACTTC. Amino acids: CASSSGTGGFDEQYF.

This chain uses TRBV25-1 with TRBJ1-5, with D perhaps matching TRBD1 (5 bases). The germline CDR1 and CDR2 sequences are MGHDK and SYGVNS. The CDR3 covers 14 residues. With 1 base removed from V and 8 bases from J, the gap between germline ends came to 12 bases. CDR3 nucleotides: TGTGCCAGCAGTGAATTAGGCAGCAGGGAGCCCCAGCATTTT. It encodes CASSELGSREPQHF.

CDR3 nucleotide sequence: TGTGCCAGCAGTTTTTCCGGGGGGGCAGATACGCAGTATTTT. Protein product: CASSFSGGADTQYF. The V and J genes are TRBV28 and TRBJ2-3; 8 bases are a match to TRBD2. Unmatched junction bases numbered 3, after V lost 3 bases and J lost 4 bases. There are 14 residues in the CDR3. Looked up from germline, CDR1 is MDHEN and CDR2 is SYDVKM.

The gene calls are TRBV18 and TRBJ1-2, with TRBD1 matching 8 bases. V trimming: 3 bases; J trimming: 8 bases; junction bases outside the gene matches: 14. Germline lookup yields CDR1 KGHSH and CDR2 LQKENI. This CDR3 region has 16 residues. CDR3 in amino acids: CASSPPQTTGAEGYTF. CDR3 in DNA: TGTGCCAGCTCACCCCCACAAACGACAGGGGCGGAAGGCTACACCTTC.

V gene TRBV29-1 combines with J gene TRBJ2-7; D remains unclear. The CDR3 contains 13 residues. CDR1 is SQVTM, CDR2 ANQGSEA, per germline. Trimming removed 7 bases at V and 3 bases at J, with 16 bases between. CDR3 in DNA: TGCAGCGCCGTACCCTCAGGTAACTACGAGCAGTACTTC. The encoded protein is CSAVPSGNYEQYF.

The rearrangement links TRBV28 to TRBJ2-7, with 7 positions matching TRBD1. V shed 4 bases, J shed 2 bases, and the junction held 8 bases outside the gene matches. Germline CDR1 is MDHEN and CDR2 is SYDVKM. The CDR3 extends over 15 amino acids. The CDR3 DNA reads TGTGCCAGCAGTTCCCATGACAGGGCAGCCTACGAGCAGTACTTC. As protein: CASSSHDRAAYEQYF.

The rearrangement uses TRBV2 and TRBJ1-3, with TRBD1 matching 9 bases. Germline CDR1 reads SNHLY; CDR2 reads FYNNEI. The CDR3 length is 15 residues. The trim removed 6 bases at V and 4 bases at J, leaving 7 bases unmatched. CDR3 loop: CASSAQGAGGNTIYF. The CDR3 nucleotides are TGTGCCAGCAGCGCACAGGGGGCAGGAGGAAACACCATATATTTT.

This clone was seen once. The chain carries TRBV28 and TRBJ1-5; D may be TRBD1 (5 bases). Germline V CDR1 and CDR2: MDHEN, SYDVKM. The CDR3 consists of 14 residues. Trimming cost V 3 bases and J 3 bases, with 9 bases left between them. The CDR3 nucleotides read TGTGCCAGCAGTTTTGGCAGGGCCAATCAGCCCCAGCATTTT. It is translated as CASSFGRANQPQHF.

V is TRBV28 and J is TRBJ1-3; the match to TRBD1 covers 7 bases. The junction had 2 bases not matched to a gene; V was cut back by 6 bases and J by 0 bases. The germline V gene has CDR1 MDHEN and CDR2 SYDVKM. The CDR3 is 14 residues long. This CDR3 reads CASRQGGSGNTIYF. In DNA form, the CDR3 reads TGTGCCAGCAGGCAGGGGGGCTCTGGAAACACCATATATTTT.

To note about this clone: The sample carries other DNA sequences with the same CDR3. V gene TRBV3-1 (or the pseudogene TRBV3-2) combines with J gene TRBJ1-5, with D unresolved. Trimming took off 1 base at V and 3 bases at J, with 10 bases between the two ends. The CDR3 runs 15 residues. Germline lookup yields CDR1 LGHDT and CDR2 YNNKEL (reference sequence). As DNA, the CDR3 is TGTGCCAGCAGCCAAGGAGGAGGGAACAATCAGCCCCAGCATTTT. Its translation: CASSQGGGNNQPQHF.

This chain uses TRBV15 with TRBJ2-5, with 7 nucleotides matching TRBD1. There are 14 residues in the CDR3. The V gene's germline CDR1 is LNHNV and CDR2 YYDKDF (reference sequence). The V segment lost 5 bases and the J segment 4 bases; nucleotides outside the gene matches: 7. The DNA of the CDR3 is TGTGCCACCAGCTTCCGGACAGGCTTAGAGACCCAGTACTTC. Protein: CATSFRTGLETQYF.

V is TRBV10-3 and J is TRBJ1-3, with 7 bases aligning to TRBD1. Germline CDR1 ENHRY, CDR2 SYGVKD. This CDR3 is 15 amino acids long. V gave up 10 bases and J gave up 0 bases; unmatched junction bases: 9. The DNA of the CDR3 is TGTGCCACCAGGGGGGGGGCGCACTCTGGAAACACCATATATTTT. Translating gives CATRGGAHSGNTIYF.

This chain uses TRBV28 with TRBJ2-1; maybe TRBD2 (5 bases). The CDR3 length is 16 residues. Germline lookup yields CDR1 MDHEN and CDR2 SYDVKM. The V end was cut by 6 bases, the J end by 0 bases, with 15 bases between. The CDR3 bases are TGTGCCAGCAGCACAATCGGGGAGAGCTCCTACAATGAGCAGTTCTTC. This gives the protein CASSTIGESSYNEQFF. The variable domain in full, completed from reference TRBV28 and TRBJ2-1, reads DVKVTQSSRYLVKRTGEKVFLECVQDMDHENMFWYRQDPGLGLRLIYFSYDVKMKEKGDIPEGYSVSREKKERFSLILESASTNQTSMYLCASSTIGESSYNEQFFGPGTRLTVL.

This chain links TRBV10-3 with TRBJ1-1; D is possibly TRBD1 (6 bases). V was shortened by 3 bases and J by 4 bases, with 12 bases between the two germline ends. Germline CDR1 is ENHRY and CDR2 is SYGVKD. The CDR3 extends over 14 amino acids. The CDR3 reads CAISDATGSTEAFF. The CDR3, as DNA: TGTGCCATCAGTGATGCGACAGGAAGCACTGAAGCTTTCTTT.

The chain recombines TRBV7-3 with TRBJ2-1, with TRBD1 matching over 8 bases. V dropped 8 bases and J dropped 2; count of bases not matched to a gene: 5. The CDR3 is 14 residues long. Germline-derived CDR1 and CDR2 are SGHTA and FQGTGA. This CDR3 is CASPGRGPYNEQFF. The CDR3 region has the DNA TGTGCCAGCCCAGGCAGGGGGCCCTACAATGAGCAGTTCTTC. Full variable domain (rest looked up from reference TRBV7-3 and TRBJ2-1): GAGVSQTPSNKVTEKGKYVELRCDPISGHTALYWYRQSLGQGPEFLIYFQGTGAADDSGLPNDRFFAVRPEGSVSTLKIQRTERGDSAVYLCASPGRGPYNEQFFGPGTRLTVL.

This sequence joins TRBV28 and TRBJ1-4, with 7 bases that match TRBD1. Trimming removed 3 bases from V and 0 bases from J; junction bases left unmatched: 4. CDR1 and CDR2 from the germline V gene are MDHEN and SYDVKM. The CDR3 covers 16 residues. The CDR3 protein is CASSLRQGATNEKLFF. DNA of the CDR3: TGTGCCAGCAGTTTGCGACAGGGTGCAACTAATGAAAAACTGTTTTTT.

The chain links TRBV4-2 to TRBJ2-3, with 12 bases that match TRBD1. Germline loops: CDR1 LGHNA, CDR2 YNFKEQ. The CDR3 covers 16 residues. V lost 3 bases to trimming and J lost 2 bases; unmatched junction nucleotides: 3. The CDR3 nucleotides are TGTGCCAGCAGCCAGGGGACAGGGGGCCCCACAGATACGCAGTATTTT. This translates into CASSQGTGGPTDTQYF.

This clone was seen once. The rearrangement joins TRBV28 to TRBJ2-7, with TRBD1 matching 7 bases. Trimming cost V 3 bases and J 3 bases; bases outside gene matches: 26. Germline CDR1 reads MDHEN; CDR2 reads SYDVKM. The CDR3 has 21 amino acids. The CDR3 protein is CASSFSFATQTGQPLNYEQYF. DNA of the CDR3: TGTGCCAGCAGTTTCTCGTTTGCGACCCAGACAGGGCAACCACTCAACTACGAGCAGTACTTC. The variable domain in full, with the rest retrieved from reference TRBV28 and TRBJ2-7, is DVKVTQSSRYLVKRTGEKVFLECVQDMDHENMFWYRQDPGLGLRLIYFSYDVKMKEKGDIPEGYSVSREKKERFSLILESASTNQTSMYLCASSFSFATQTGQPLNYEQYFGPGTRLTVT.